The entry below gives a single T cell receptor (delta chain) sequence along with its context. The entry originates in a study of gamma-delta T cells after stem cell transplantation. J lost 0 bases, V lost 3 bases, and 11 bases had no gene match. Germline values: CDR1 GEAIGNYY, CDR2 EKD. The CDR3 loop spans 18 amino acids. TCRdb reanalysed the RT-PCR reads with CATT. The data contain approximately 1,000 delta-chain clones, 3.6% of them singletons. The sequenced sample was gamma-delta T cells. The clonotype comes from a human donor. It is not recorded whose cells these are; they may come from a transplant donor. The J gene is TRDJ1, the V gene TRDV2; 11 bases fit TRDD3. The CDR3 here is CACDSVLGDMGDTDKLIF. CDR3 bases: TGTGCCTGTGACTCCGTACTGGGGGATATGGGGGACACCGATAAACTCATCTTT.